The rows below give T cell receptor beta chains drawn from one sample of a study of blood T cell repertoires in COVID-19. Measured with immunoSEQ multiplex PCR; TCRdb has only the in-frame clones, and not every one. The top ten clones hold approximately 7.7% of a sample with tens of thousands of clones, roughly four fifths of them seen once. The sample was peripheral blood. These receptors were collected from a woman aged 80 or older with acute or convalescent COVID-19. Both conserved end residues are part of each CDR3. The D gene is left open where the match is weak. Clone size, where shown, is once, few, many, or a class for clones that have expanded.

>few|TRBD2|TRBV7-9|TRBJ2-7
TGTGCCAGCAGCTTGAACCAGCGGGATCGGGAGCAGTACTTC
CASSLNQRDREQYF
>once|TRBD2|TRBV10-3|TRBJ2-2
TGTGCCATCAGGCAGGGACTAGCGGGACAAACCGGGGAGCTGTTTTTT
CAIRQGLAGQTGELFF
>few|-|TRBV23-1|TRBJ2-7
TGCGCCAGCAGTCAATCGAGACTAGTTCGATTACGTTCCTACGAGCAGTACTTC
CASSQSRLVRLRSYEQYF
>-|-|TRBV6-5|TRBJ1-6
TGTGCCAGCACCTGGTCGAGGTCACCCCTCCACTTT
CASTWSRSPLHF
>-|TRBD2|TRBV28|TRBJ2-3
TGTGCCAGCAGTTTTGTCCGGACTAGCGGGGGTCTACCCCCAGATACGCAGTATTTT
CASSFVRTSGGLPPDTQYF
>-|-|TRBV12-3/TRBV12-4|TRBJ1-5
TGTGCCAGCAGCCATAGCGGGGGTCAGCCCCAGCATTTT
CASSHSGGQPQHF
>-|TRBD2|TRBV4-2|TRBJ2-2
TGTGCCAGCAGCCAAGGGTCGGGGGGGCCGGACACCGGGGAGCTGTTTTTT
CASSQGSGGPDTGELFF
>-|-|TRBV28|TRBJ2-7
TGTGCCACGGCCCGGCGGGGGCAGTACAGCTCCTACGAGCAGTACTTC
CATARRGQYSSYEQYF
>-|-|TRBV18|TRBJ1-1
TGTGCCAGCTCACTTGGGGACATCATGAACACTGAAGCTTTCTTT
CASSLGDIMNTEAFF
>-|TRBD2|TRBV28|TRBJ2-1
TGTGCCAGCAGTGTGACTAGCGGGGGGGCGGTCAATGAGCAGTTCTTC
CASSVTSGGAVNEQFF
>-|-|TRBV6-5|TRBJ1-5
TGTGCCAGCACAGAGGGCTATCAGCCCCAGCATTTT
CASTEGYQPQHF
>-|-|TRBV10-1|TRBJ2-4
TGCGCCAGCAGTTCGGGGGCCAAAAACATTCAGTACTTC
CASSSGAKNIQYF
>-|TRBD1|TRBV7-6|TRBJ2-7
TGTGCCAGCCGGGGACAGGCCTCCTACGAGCAGTACTTC
CASRGQASYEQYF
>few|TRBD1|TRBV28|TRBJ1-1
TGTGCCAGCAGCCAGAGACAGGGGGCCCACACTGAAGCTTTCTTT
CASSQRQGAHTEAFF
>-|TRBD1|TRBV5-1|TRBJ2-3
TGCGCCAGCAGTTATTCGACAGGGTCGAAAGATACGCAGTATTTT
CASSYSTGSKDTQYF
>-|TRBD2|TRBV7-2|TRBJ2-7
TGTGCCAGCAGCTTAGTTTCTTGGGACTTTCCGGGGGGCGAGCAGTACTTC
CASSLVSWDFPGGEQYF
>-|-|TRBV19|TRBJ1-5
TGTGCCAGTAGTATCGGCGGTAACAATCAGCCCCAGCATTTT
CASSIGGNNQPQHF
>-|-|TRBV28|TRBJ2-4
TGTGCCAGCAGTTTATTAAGTTCAGGGATAGCCAAAAACATTCAGTACTTC
CASSLLSSGIAKNIQYF
>few|-|TRBV5-1|TRBJ1-4
TGCGCCAGCAGCGTCCGGCTAGCGGGGGAAAAACTGTTTTTT
CASSVRLAGEKLFF
>once|-|TRBV12-5|TRBJ1-5
TGTGCTAGTGGCCTTACAGGGAACAATCAGCCCCAGCATTTT
CASGLTGNNQPQHF
>-|-|TRBV7-9|TRBJ2-7
TGTGCCAGCAGCTTTGGTGGCGGCCCTACCTACGAGCAGTACTTC
CASSFGGGPTYEQYF
>once|-|TRBV6-5|TRBJ1-1
TGTGCCAGCATAAGGGGGAACACTGAAGCTTTCTTT
CASIRGNTEAFF
>-|-|TRBV7-6|TRBJ1-2
TGTGCCAGCAGCCGGACACTCTACGGGGGCTACACCTTC
CASSRTLYGGYTF
>-|TRBD1|TRBV27|TRBJ2-7
TGTGCCAGCAGTTTATTTCCCCTCGGACAGGGCTACGAGCAGTACTTC
CASSLFPLGQGYEQYF
>once|TRBD1|TRBV23-1|TRBJ1-4
TGCGCCAGCAGTATGACAGGGCCAGGAGAAAAACTGTTTTTT
CASSMTGPGEKLFF
>-|-|TRBV5-4|TRBJ2-5
TGTGCCAGCAGCTCCCGGACATCCCAAGAGACCCAGTACTTC
CASSSRTSQETQYF
>-|TRBD1|TRBV2|TRBJ1-5
TGTGCCAGCAGCGACAGGGGGCGACGGGATCAGCCCCAGCATTTT
CASSDRGRRDQPQHF
>-|TRBD2|TRBV19|TRBJ2-3
TGTGCCAGTAGCAAGCGGGAGGGAACAGATACGCAGTATTTT
CASSKREGTDTQYF
>-|TRBD1|TRBV6-4|TRBJ1-1
TGTGCCAGCAGCCCAGGGGGCAGGGCTAGCACTGAAGCTTTCTTT
CASSPGGRASTEAFF
>-|-|TRBV18|TRBJ1-1
TGTGCCAGCTCACCACTTCGGGACACTGAAGCTTTCTTT
CASSPLRDTEAFF
>-|TRBD2|TRBV7-2|TRBJ2-5
TGTGCCAGCAGCTTAGCGCTTAGCGGGAGAAGGAGAGGAGAGACCCAGTACTTC
CASSLALSGRRRGETQYF
>-|-|TRBV28|TRBJ1-2
TGTGCCAGCAGTGGGGTTGGAGGGAAGGCTGGCTACACCTTC
CASSGVGGKAGYTF
>-|TRBD2|TRBV7-8|TRBJ2-1
TGTGCCAGCAGCCGGACTAGCGGGGGGCGCCAACCGACCAATGAGCAGTTCTTC
CASSRTSGGRQPTNEQFF
>once|TRBD1|TRBV2|TRBJ2-3
TGTGCCAAACCGCAGGGGGCCGACACGCAGTATTTT
CAKPQGADTQYF
>-|TRBD1|TRBV28|TRBJ1-2
TGTGCCAGCAGCTATAACAGGGGTTCGACTGGCTACACCTTC
CASSYNRGSTGYTF
>-|-|TRBV7-9|TRBJ2-7
TGTGCCAGCAGCTTAGGGACCTCTAGCCCCTACGAGCAGTACTTC
CASSLGTSSPYEQYF
>-|TRBD1|TRBV9|TRBJ2-6
TGTGCCAGCAGCCGAAGGGGAGATCGCACAGGGGGCGCCTCTGGGGCCAACGTCCTGACTTTC
CASSRRGDRTGGASGANVLTF
>-|TRBD1|TRBV6-1|TRBJ1-6
TGTGCCAGCAGTGATTTGACAGGGAATCCACCCCTCCACTTT
CASSDLTGNPPLHF
>-|TRBD1|TRBV7-6|TRBJ2-5
TGTGCCAGCAGCTTAGTTCCAGCGGACAGGGGTTGGGAGACCCAGTACTTC
CASSLVPADRGWETQYF
>-|-|TRBV30|TRBJ1-2
TGTGCCTGGAGTTGGGAGAGTGGCTACACCTTC
CAWSWESGYTF